Listed below are T cell receptor beta chains from one sample, sequenced in a study of blood T cell repertoires in COVID-19. Measured with immunoSEQ multiplex PCR; TCRdb has only the in-frame clones, and not every one. The table shows some 85,000 clones, with roughly 80% occurring only once. Material for sequencing was peripheral blood. These receptors came from a man in his 70s with COVID-19, enrolled during active disease. The CDR3 runs from the conserved cysteine through the conserved F or W. A D gene is named only where the DNA matches it firmly. Clone size is not always given. Where it is, it says once, few, many or a class for expanded clones.

NA,TRBJ2-1,NA,TRBV9,TGTGCCAGCAGCGTAGTTGGGCGGGCGTGGAATGAGCAGTTCTTC,CASSVVGRAWNEQFF
TRBD2,TRBJ2-1,NA,TRBV18,TGTGCCAGCTCACCACTAGCGGGGATACCCAATGAGCAGTTCTTC,CASSPLAGIPNEQFF
NA,TRBJ1-1,many,TRBV4-3,TGCGCCAGCTCTACCCTTGGAGGTGGCACTGAAGCTTTCTTT,CASSTLGGGTEAFF
NA,TRBJ1-6,NA,TRBV6-5,TGTGCCAGCAGTTACTCGGCAGGTCTTAATTCACCCCTCCACTTT,CASSYSAGLNSPLHF
NA,TRBJ1-1,NA,TRBV12-3/TRBV12-4,TGTGCCAGCAGTCGGACAGCTACTCCTGAAGCTTTCTTT,CASSRTATPEAFF
NA,TRBJ2-1,NA,TRBV7-9,TGTGCCAGCAGCTTAGGGGGCGGCAATGAGCAGTTCTTC,CASSLGGGNEQFF
NA,TRBJ1-2,once,TRBV5-1,TGCGCCAGCAGCTTGGTATCCGGGAACTATGGCTACACCTTC,CASSLVSGNYGYTF
NA,TRBJ1-1,NA,TRBV5-1,TGCGCCAGCAGCACGGGGGACACTGAAGCTTTCTTT,CASSTGDTEAFF
TRBD1,TRBJ1-2,NA,TRBV4-3,TGCGCCAGCAGCCAAGCGGTACAGGGGGCAGGTGGCTACACCTTC,CASSQAVQGAGGYTF
TRBD1,TRBJ2-1,NA,TRBV6-5,TGTGCCACCGGGACAGGGTGGAATGAGCAGTTCTTC,CATGTGWNEQFF
NA,TRBJ2-7,NA,TRBV6-5,TGTGCCAGCACCTCCCCCCGGGACACTTTCTACGAGCAGTACTTC,CASTSPRDTFYEQYF
NA,TRBJ1-1,NA,TRBV12-3/TRBV12-4,TGTGCCAGCAGTTTAGTAGTGACTGAAGCTTTCTTT,CASSLVVTEAFF
NA,TRBJ1-1,NA,TRBV4-1,TGCGCCAGCAGCCCCATAGACAGAGACACTGAAGCTTTCTTT,CASSPIDRDTEAFF
NA,TRBJ1-4,few,TRBV12-5,TGTGCTAGTGCTCTAAATGAAAAACTGTTTTTT,CASALNEKLFF
TRBD2,TRBJ2-1,NA,TRBV5-1,TGCGCCAGCAGCTTAGCGGGGTATGAGCAGTTCTTC,CASSLAGYEQFF
TRBD2,TRBJ2-5,NA,TRBV25-1,TGTGCCAGCAGCCTTAGCGGGGGGGCGGAGACCCAGTACTTC,CASSLSGGAETQYF
NA,TRBJ1-4,NA,TRBV5-6,TGTGCCAGCAGCGTAGACAGGTTCCCAGGGAAACTGTTTTTT,CASSVDRFPGKLFF
TRBD2,TRBJ2-3,NA,TRBV10-3,TGTGCCATCAGTGCCCTCAGCGGGAGTGGAGATACGCAGTATTTT,CAISALSGSGDTQYF
NA,TRBJ1-1,NA,TRBV4-2,TGTGCCAGCAGCCAAAGTTTCGGCGGGCGCGCTGAAGCTTTCTTT,CASSQSFGGRAEAFF
NA,TRBJ2-2,NA,TRBV5-4,TGTGCCAGCAGCTTGCTCGGGGAGCTGTTTTTT,CASSLLGELFF